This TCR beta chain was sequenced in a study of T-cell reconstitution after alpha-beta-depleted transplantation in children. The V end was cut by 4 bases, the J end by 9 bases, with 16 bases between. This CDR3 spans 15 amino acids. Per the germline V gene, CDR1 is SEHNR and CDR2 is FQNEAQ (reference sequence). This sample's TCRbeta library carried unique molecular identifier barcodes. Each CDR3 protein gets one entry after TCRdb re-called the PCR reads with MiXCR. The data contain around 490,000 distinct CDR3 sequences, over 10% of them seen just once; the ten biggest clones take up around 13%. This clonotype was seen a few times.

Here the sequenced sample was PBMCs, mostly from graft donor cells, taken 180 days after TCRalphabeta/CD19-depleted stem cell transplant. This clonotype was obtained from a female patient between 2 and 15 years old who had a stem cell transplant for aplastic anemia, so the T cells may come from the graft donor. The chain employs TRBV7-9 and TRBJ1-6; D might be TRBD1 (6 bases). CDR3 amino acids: CASSSGQPFGSPLHF. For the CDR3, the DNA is TGTGCCAGCAGCTCCGGACAGCCCTTTGGTTCACCCCTCCACTTT.